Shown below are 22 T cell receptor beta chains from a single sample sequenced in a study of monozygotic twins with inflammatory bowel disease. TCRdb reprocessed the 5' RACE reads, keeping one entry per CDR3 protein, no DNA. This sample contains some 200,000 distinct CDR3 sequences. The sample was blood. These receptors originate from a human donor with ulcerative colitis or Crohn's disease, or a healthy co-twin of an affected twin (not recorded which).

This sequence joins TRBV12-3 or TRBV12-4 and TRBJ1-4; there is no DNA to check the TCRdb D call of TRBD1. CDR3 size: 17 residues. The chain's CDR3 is CASSFGDQGKSNEKLFF.

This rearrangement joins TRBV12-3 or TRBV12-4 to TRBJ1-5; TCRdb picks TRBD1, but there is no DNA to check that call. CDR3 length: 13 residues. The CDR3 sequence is CASSLGGGQPQHF.

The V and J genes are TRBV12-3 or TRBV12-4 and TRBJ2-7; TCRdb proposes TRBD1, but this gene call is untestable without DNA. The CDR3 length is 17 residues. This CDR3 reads CASSLAKRTGLWDEQYF.

CDR3 loop: CASSRVTGPLNTEAFF. The genes are TRBV6-1 and TRBJ1-1; TCRdb proposes TRBD1, but this gene call is untestable without DNA. The CDR3 covers 16 residues. CDR1 is MNHNS and CDR2 is SASEGT in the germline V gene.

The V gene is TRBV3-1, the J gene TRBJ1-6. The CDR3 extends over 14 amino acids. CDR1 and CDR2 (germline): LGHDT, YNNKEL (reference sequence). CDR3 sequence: CASSFYGSASPLHF.

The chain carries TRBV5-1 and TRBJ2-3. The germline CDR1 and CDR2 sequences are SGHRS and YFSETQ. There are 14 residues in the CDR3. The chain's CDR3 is CASTRGGSTDTQYF.

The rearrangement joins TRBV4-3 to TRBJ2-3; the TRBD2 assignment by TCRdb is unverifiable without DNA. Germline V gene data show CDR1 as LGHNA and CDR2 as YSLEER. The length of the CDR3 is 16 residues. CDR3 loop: CASSQEVSGSTDTQYF.

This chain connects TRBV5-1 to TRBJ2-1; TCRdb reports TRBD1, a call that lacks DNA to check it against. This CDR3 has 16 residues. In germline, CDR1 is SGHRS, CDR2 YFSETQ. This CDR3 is CASSLAGAQSYNEQFF.

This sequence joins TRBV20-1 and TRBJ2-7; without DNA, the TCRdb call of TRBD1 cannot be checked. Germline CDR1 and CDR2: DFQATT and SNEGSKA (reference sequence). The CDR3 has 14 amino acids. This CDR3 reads CSAKGQGSSYEQYF.

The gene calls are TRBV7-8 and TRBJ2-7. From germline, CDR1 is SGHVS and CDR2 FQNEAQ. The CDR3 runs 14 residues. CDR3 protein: CASSLGGRESEQYF.

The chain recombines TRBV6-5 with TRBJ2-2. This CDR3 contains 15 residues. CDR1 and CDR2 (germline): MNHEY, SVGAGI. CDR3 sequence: CGSSYSQTNTGELFF.

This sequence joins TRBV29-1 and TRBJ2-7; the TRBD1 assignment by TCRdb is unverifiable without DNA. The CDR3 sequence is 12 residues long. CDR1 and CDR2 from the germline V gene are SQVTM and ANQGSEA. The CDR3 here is CSVGAQSYEQYF.

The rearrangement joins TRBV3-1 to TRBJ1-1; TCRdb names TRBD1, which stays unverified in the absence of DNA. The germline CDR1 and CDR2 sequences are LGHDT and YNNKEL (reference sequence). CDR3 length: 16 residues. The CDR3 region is CASSQPMTGKGTEAFF.

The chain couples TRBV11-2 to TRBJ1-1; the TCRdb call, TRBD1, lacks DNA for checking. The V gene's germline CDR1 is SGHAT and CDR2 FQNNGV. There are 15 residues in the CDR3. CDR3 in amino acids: CASSLGTGKNTEAFF.

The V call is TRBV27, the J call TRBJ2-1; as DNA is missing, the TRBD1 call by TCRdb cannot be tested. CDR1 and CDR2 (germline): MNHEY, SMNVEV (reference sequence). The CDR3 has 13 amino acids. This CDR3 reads CASSPLLYNEQFF.

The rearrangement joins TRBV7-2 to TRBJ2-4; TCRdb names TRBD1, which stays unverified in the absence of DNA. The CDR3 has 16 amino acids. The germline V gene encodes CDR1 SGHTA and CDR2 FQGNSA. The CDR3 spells CASSSRQGNAKNIQYF.

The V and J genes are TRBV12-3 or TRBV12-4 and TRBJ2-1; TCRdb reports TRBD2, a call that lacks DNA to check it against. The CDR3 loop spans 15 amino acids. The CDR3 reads CASTPGAGPRDEQFF.

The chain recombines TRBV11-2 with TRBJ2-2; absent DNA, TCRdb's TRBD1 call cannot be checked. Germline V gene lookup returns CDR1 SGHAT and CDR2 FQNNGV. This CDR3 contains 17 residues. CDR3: CASSLGFWTDSTGELFF.

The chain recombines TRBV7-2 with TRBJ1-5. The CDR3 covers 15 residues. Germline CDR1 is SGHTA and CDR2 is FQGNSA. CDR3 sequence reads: CASSRTGRANQPQHF.

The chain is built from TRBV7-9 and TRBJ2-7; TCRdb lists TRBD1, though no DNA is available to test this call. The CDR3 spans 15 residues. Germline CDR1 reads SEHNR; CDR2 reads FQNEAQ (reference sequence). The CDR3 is CASSSPRGSLYEQYF. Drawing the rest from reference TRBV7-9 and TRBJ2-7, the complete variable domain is DTGVSQNPRHKITKRGQNVTFRCDPISEHNRLYWYRQTLGQGPEFLTYFQNEAQLEKSRLLSDRFSAERPKGSFSTLEIQRTEQGDSAMYLCASSSPRGSLYEQYFGPGTRLTVT.

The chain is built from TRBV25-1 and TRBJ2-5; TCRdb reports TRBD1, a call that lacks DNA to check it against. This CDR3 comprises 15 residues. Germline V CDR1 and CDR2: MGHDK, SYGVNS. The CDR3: CASSEWKGAPETQYF.

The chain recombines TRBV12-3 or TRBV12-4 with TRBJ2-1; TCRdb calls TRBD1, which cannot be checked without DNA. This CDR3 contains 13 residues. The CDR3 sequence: CASSLSTANEQFF.